The 5 T cell receptor beta chains in this list originate from one sample, sequenced in a study of memory B cells and T cells in multiple sclerosis. This table comes from immunoSEQ multiplex PCR, and its TCRdb copy is limited to in-frame clones, with some not included. Here the sample spans about 45,000 clones, approximately 80% being singletons. These receptors' targets are unknown. Stimulus-free culture yielded autoproliferating CFSE-dim and non-proliferating CFSE-high T cells, each sequenced separately. About 50 million CFSE-labeled PBMCs were cultured about seven days unstimulated, then replicate wells were pooled. The sequenced sample consisted of PBMCs from blood kept in culture. The receptors were gathered from a human donor with multiple sclerosis.

The rearrangement uses TRBV21-1 and TRBJ1-3; the DNA was not compared with TRBD1, the D call given in the table. TRBV21-1 is a listed pseudogene. The CDR3 length is 19 residues. The CDR3 here is CASSAARGQATLSGNTIYF. In DNA, the CDR3 is TGTGCCAGCAGCGCCGCCCGAGGACAGGCGACACTTTCTGGAAACACCATATATTTT.

The V call is TRBV7-9, the J call TRBJ1-1; D unclear. Germline CDR1 and CDR2: SEHNR and FQNEAQ (reference sequence). The V end was cut by 1 base, the J end by 5 bases, with 2 bases between. This CDR3 is built from 11 residues. This CDR3 reads CASSLVTEAFF. CDR3 coding DNA: TGTGCCAGCAGCTTAGTTACTGAAGCTTTCTTT.

The V call is TRBV19, the J call TRBJ1-1, with D hard to call. Trimming left V 4 bases short and J 1 base short, with 7 bases between. The CDR3 covers 13 residues. Germline V gives CDR1 LNHDA, CDR2 SQIVND (reference sequence). CDR3 DNA sequence: TGTGCCAGTAGTAAACACAGGAACACTGAAGCTTTCTTT. This gives the protein CASSKHRNTEAFF.

This clone was seen more than once but under ten times. The J gene is TRBJ1-2, the V gene TRBV7-9; D is perhaps TRBD1 (5 bases). Trimming stripped 4 bases from V and 8 bases from J, with 14 bases between. The CDR3 covers 13 residues. In germline, CDR1 is SEHNR, CDR2 FQNEAQ (reference sequence). The DNA of the CDR3 is TGTGCCAGCAGCTGGGACCCACTGGGGGGCTACACCTTC. Its translation: CASSWDPLGGYTF.

The chain recombines TRBV18 with TRBJ1-2; tentatively, D is TRBD1 (5 bases). V dropped 3 bases and J dropped 8 bases, with 19 bases sitting between them. Per the germline V gene, CDR1 is KGHSH and CDR2 is LQKENI. CDR3 length equals 15 residues. The CDR3 region is CASSPGGTERLGYTF. The CDR3 DNA sequence: TGTGCCAGCTCACCCGGGGGGACGGAAAGGTTGGGCTACACCTTC.